These 5 T cell receptor beta chains were all obtained from the same sample, sequenced in a study of beta chain features in type 1 diabetes listed by TCRdb under 2018. Summary of the overall study and its limitations: In all four CD4+ subsets, TCRB CDR3 length was moderately but significantly shorter in type 1 diabetes patients.

Receptors were amplified or captured by the immunoSEQ multiplex PCR assay. All of the isolated RNA was reverse transcribed with the High Capacity cDNA Reverse Transcription Kit, so expressed TCRB transcripts were sequenced. Sourced from immuneACCESS, this table was stored by TCRdb with only in-frame sequences that have V and J called. A share of the clones is absent; for the studies checked, an unresolved V gene accounts for under half, and the remainder has no known explanation. This sample is represented by 50,000 to 55,000 clones; 55% to 80% of them were singletons. Of the sample, 0.29% is held by the ten largest clones. Antigens for these TCRs are unknown. The sequencing input was stem cell memory CD4+ T cells from blood. The intended sense of this specimen's cell subset or site label: stem cell-like memory CD4+ T cells. These receptors all stem from a woman under 40 with type 1 diabetes.

The V call is TRBV21-1, the J call TRBJ2-1; the table's D call of TRBD2 was not tested on the DNA. TRBV21-1 is termed a pseudogene. This CDR3 comprises 16 residues. The CDR3 DNA reads TGTGCCAGCAGCCCGGAAGCGGAAAGCTCCTACAATGAGCAGTTCTTC. The encoded protein is CASSPEAESSYNEQFF.

This clone was observed a few times. V usage is TRBV2 and J usage is TRBJ2-1; maybe TRBD2 (5 bases). There are 14 residues in the CDR3. Trimming took off 4 bases at V and 6 bases at J, with 13 bases between the two ends. Germline loops: CDR1 SNHLY, CDR2 FYNNEI. CDR3 protein: CASSAGEYPNEQFF. The DNA for the CDR3 is TGTGCCAGCAGTGCTGGGGAGTACCCCAATGAGCAGTTCTTC. Full variable domain (rest looked up from reference TRBV2 and TRBJ2-1): EPEVTQTPSHQVTQMGQEVILRCVPISNHLYFYWYRQILGQKVEFLVSFYNNEISEKSEIFDDQFSVERPDGSNFTLKIRSTKLEDSAMYFCASSAGEYPNEQFFGPGTRLTVL.

CDR3 sequence: CASSFSGIGNQPQHF. CDR3 bases: TGTGCCAGCAGCTTTTCGGGGATTGGCAATCAGCCCCAGCATTTT. The rearrangement joins TRBV13 to TRBJ1-5; D unresolved. This CDR3 is built from 15 residues. With 3 bases removed from V and 2 bases from J, the gap between germline ends came to 11 bases. Germline V gene data show CDR1 as PRHDT and CDR2 as FYEKMQ (reference sequence).

The gene calls are TRBV15 and TRBJ2-4; D not resolved. The length of the CDR3 is 17 residues. V was clipped by 0 bases and J by 1 base, with 13 bases between them. CDR1 and CDR2 (germline): LNHNV, YYDKDF (reference sequence). The CDR3 loop reads CATSRDLASLAKNIQYF. The CDR3 DNA reads as TGTGCCACCAGCAGAGATTTGGCCTCCCTCGCCAAAAACATTCAGTACTTC.

In its sample, this clone was seen once. The chain is built from TRBV11-2 and TRBJ1-5, with 9 positions matching TRBD1. This CDR3 has 14 amino acids. Germline-derived CDR1 and CDR2 are SGHAT and FQNNGV. The trim removed 5 bases at V and 4 bases at J, leaving 3 bases unmatched. CDR3 coding DNA: TGTGCCAGCAGCGGCGACAGGGGGAATCAGCCCCAGCATTTT. It specifies CASSGDRGNQPQHF.